The clone carrying this T cell receptor beta chain was seen more than once but under ten times. The antigen is undetermined. Amplification of TCR beta CDR3 regions used RNA as the template. The TCR CDR3 was amplified in a first-round RT-PCR using the HTBI primer set. TCRdb re-analysed the multiplex PCR reads in MiXCR, keeping a single row per CDR3 protein. The table has almost 500,000 distinct CDR3 sequences, less than 25% seen once. This sample is part of a study of T cells in Graves' hyperthyroidism and ophthalmopathy. Study context: Peripheral blood samples were taken at initial diagnosis, prior to any treatment. Study findings and constraints: Model predictions of ophthalmopathy came a median around 7.1 months before onset. Stable hyperthyroidism was separated from ophthalmopathy by a model based on 13 V-J features.

Disease duration was under 3 months in the ophthalmopathy patients, who also had a Clinical Activity Score of at least 3 and a NOSPECS grade of at least 4. The CDR3 has 16 residues. The germline gives CDR1 LGHDT, CDR2 YNNKEL (reference sequence). V trimming: 4 bases; J trimming: 7 bases; junction bases outside the gene matches: 9. The specimen was blood. The chain employs TRBV3-1 and TRBJ2-2; 10 bases align to TRBD2. The source of this sequence is a woman in her seventies with Graves' ophthalmopathy. The chain's CDR3 is CASSPSGSYGGGELFF. The DNA for the CDR3 is TGTGCCAGCAGCCCTAGCGGGAGCTACGGGGGCGGGGAGCTGTTTTTT.